This T cell receptor (beta chain) originates from a study of breast tumors, draining lymph nodes, adjacent tissues. TCRdb redid the calling of the multiplex PCR reads with MiXCR, one entry per CDR3 protein. The sample records roughly 220,000 distinct CDR3 sequences, around 35% being singletons. Study-wide points: Luminal-like breast cancer showed significantly greater tumor-nontumor repertoire similarity than basal-like breast cancer did. Data only fit, rather than demonstrated, lymph node origin of most tumor T cells.

Axillary draining lymph nodes of breast cancer patients supplied the node samples. A remark on this clonotype: Its antigen is unidentified.

This sequence was found in a female donor with breast cancer. Some clones in this sample may be carry-over from other donors' samples. Input material: axillary lymph node tissue.

CDR3 sequence reads: CASSVTASFTGELFF. The CDR3 DNA sequence: TGTGCCAGCAGTGTGACCGCGAGTTTTACCGGGGAGCTGTTTTTT. This chain links TRBV6-4 with TRBJ2-2; D remains unclear. V was trimmed by 4 bases and J by 5 bases, leaving 14 bases between them. The CDR3 contains 15 residues. Germline V gene sequence: CDR1 MRHNA, CDR2 SNTAGT.